This TCR beta chain is drawn from a study of control samples from healthy donors and cancer patients (dated by TCRdb to between 2020 and 2021). Turning to this clone: This clone's antigen is unknown. No base quality values were provided; no much bigger clone lies one nucleotide off.

The receptor library was made with the immunoSEQ multiplex PCR assay. TCRdb holds this immuneACCESS table with in-frame rearrangements only. Some clones are missing; in checked studies, unresolved V genes explain under half, and the rest has no known cause. The sample has 55,000 to 65,000 clones on record, 80% to 90% of them singletons. Roughly 13% of the sample rests with the top ten. V is pared back by 6 bases and J by 0 bases, with 6 bases lying between the germline termini. The germline V gene encodes CDR1 MNHEY and CDR2 SVGAGI. Taken from cysteine to phenylalanine, the CDR3 has 13 residues. The read is trimmed to its CDR3 DNA, 39 bases read in frame from base 1.

This sequence originates from a woman aged 55-69 years with lung cancer. What was sequenced was PBMCs. The chain joins TRBV6-5 to TRBJ1-5, with a weak D call of TRBD1 (5 bases match). The DNA sequence is TGTGCCAGCAGCAGGGTTAGCAATCAGCCCCAGCATTTT. It is translated as CASSRVSNQPQHF.